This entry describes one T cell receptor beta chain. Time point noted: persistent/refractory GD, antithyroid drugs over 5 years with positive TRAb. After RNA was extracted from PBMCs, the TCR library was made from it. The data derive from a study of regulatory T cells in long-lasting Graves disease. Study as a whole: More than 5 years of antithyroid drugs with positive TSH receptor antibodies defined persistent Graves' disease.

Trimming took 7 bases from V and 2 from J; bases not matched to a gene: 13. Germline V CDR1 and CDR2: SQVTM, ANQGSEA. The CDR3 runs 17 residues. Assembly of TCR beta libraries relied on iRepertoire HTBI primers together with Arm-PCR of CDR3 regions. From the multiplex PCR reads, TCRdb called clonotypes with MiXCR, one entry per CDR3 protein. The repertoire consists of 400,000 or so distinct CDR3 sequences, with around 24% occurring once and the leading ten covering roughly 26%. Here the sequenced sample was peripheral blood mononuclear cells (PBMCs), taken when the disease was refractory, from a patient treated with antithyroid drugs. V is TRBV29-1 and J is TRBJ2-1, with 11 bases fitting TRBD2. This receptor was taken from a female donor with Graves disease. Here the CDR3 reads CSASGLAENPTYNEQFF. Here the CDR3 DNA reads TGCAGCGCCTCGGGACTAGCGGAAAACCCTACCTACAATGAGCAGTTCTTC.